Listed below are T cell receptor beta chains from one sample, sequenced in a study of T cells in Graves' hyperthyroidism and ophthalmopathy. A single record per CDR3 protein comes from TCRdb applying MiXCR to the multiplex PCR reads. The profile shows a few hundred thousand distinct CDR3 sequences, approximately 15% of them singletons. Sequencing was carried out using blood. These receptors were collected from a woman aged 25 to 39 with Graves' hyperthyroidism that later progressed to Graves' ophthalmopathy. CDR3s include the opening cysteine and the closing phenylalanine or tryptophan. A D gene is named only where the DNA matches it firmly. Clone size is not always given. Where it is, it says once, few, many or a class for expanded clones.

clone_size: many; j_call: TRBJ2-1; v_call: TRBV9; d_call: TRBD2; cdr3_nt: TGTGCCAGCAGCGGGACTAGCGGGAACAATGAGCAGTTCTTC; cdr3_aa: CASSGTSGNNEQFF
clone_size: many; j_call: TRBJ2-1; v_call: TRBV11-1; d_call: .; cdr3_nt: TGTGCCAGCAGCTCGATGGGCCCGAGCTCCTACAATGAGCAGTTCTTC; cdr3_aa: CASSSMGPSSYNEQFF
clone_size: few; j_call: TRBJ1-1; v_call: TRBV29-1; d_call: TRBD1; cdr3_nt: TGCAGCGTTGAAGATCGGGACAGGAACACTGAAGCTTTCTTT; cdr3_aa: CSVEDRDRNTEAFF
clone_size: many; j_call: TRBJ2-7; v_call: TRBV7-3; d_call: .; cdr3_nt: TGTGCCAGCAGCTTAATCGGGGGCGAGCAGTACTTC; cdr3_aa: CASSLIGGEQYF
clone_size: many; j_call: TRBJ2-5; v_call: TRBV27; d_call: TRBD2; cdr3_nt: TGTGCCAGCAGTCCCCCCCCGGGGGGGAAAGAGACCCAGTACTTC; cdr3_aa: CASSPPPGGKETQYF
clone_size: many; j_call: TRBJ1-6; v_call: TRBV5-1; d_call: TRBD1; cdr3_nt: TGCGCCAGCAGCACTGGACAGGGGCCTAATTCACCCCTCCACTTT; cdr3_aa: CASSTGQGPNSPLHF
clone_size: few; j_call: TRBJ2-5; v_call: TRBV2; d_call: TRBD2; cdr3_nt: TGTGCCGGCAAAGCGGGATTGAACCAAGAGACCCAGTACTTC; cdr3_aa: CAGKAGLNQETQYF
clone_size: many; j_call: TRBJ1-1; v_call: TRBV30; d_call: .; cdr3_nt: TGTGCCTGGAGTCCGGGGGGCGGCGGCACTGAAGCTTTCTTT; cdr3_aa: CAWSPGGGGTEAFF
clone_size: many; j_call: TRBJ2-3; v_call: TRBV29-1; d_call: TRBD1; cdr3_nt: TGCAGCGTTGAAGCTGGTTACAGGGGGCAAACAGATACGCAGTATTTT; cdr3_aa: CSVEAGYRGQTDTQYF
clone_size: .; j_call: TRBJ1-1; v_call: TRBV30; d_call: .; cdr3_nt: TGTGCCTGGAGTACCGGGGAGGGAGCTTTGAACACTGAAGCTTTCTTT; cdr3_aa: CAWSTGEGALNTEAFF
clone_size: many; j_call: TRBJ1-1; v_call: TRBV29-1; d_call: .; cdr3_nt: TGCAGCGTTGATGAGGTCATGAACACTGAAGCTTTCTTT; cdr3_aa: CSVDEVMNTEAFF
clone_size: few; j_call: TRBJ2-4; v_call: TRBV5-1; d_call: TRBD2; cdr3_nt: TGCGCCAGCAGCTTGGGACTAGCGGGAGGGTGGAACATTCAGTACTTC; cdr3_aa: CASSLGLAGGWNIQYF
clone_size: many; j_call: TRBJ1-1; v_call: TRBV7-9; d_call: .; cdr3_nt: TGTGCCAGCAGCTTCGACTTCCTCAAACGGGGGATGGTGAACACTGAAGCTTTCTTT; cdr3_aa: CASSFDFLKRGMVNTEAFF
clone_size: many; j_call: TRBJ1-5; v_call: TRBV2; d_call: TRBD1; cdr3_nt: TGTGCCAGCAGTGTTCAGGGACAGGGAATGGAGCCCCAGCATTTT; cdr3_aa: CASSVQGQGMEPQHF
clone_size: many; j_call: TRBJ1-2; v_call: TRBV12-3/TRBV12-4; d_call: .; cdr3_nt: TGTGCCAGCAGTTTGTACTCAGAAAAGGAGGGCTACACCTTC; cdr3_aa: CASSLYSEKEGYTF
clone_size: many; j_call: TRBJ1-5; v_call: TRBV3-1; d_call: .; cdr3_nt: TGTGCCAGCAGCCAAGGCAATCAGCCCCAGCATTTT; cdr3_aa: CASSQGNQPQHF
clone_size: few; j_call: TRBJ2-1; v_call: TRBV7-3; d_call: TRBD1; cdr3_nt: TGTGCCAGCAGCGGGACAGGGTTGAACAATGAGCAGTTCTTC; cdr3_aa: CASSGTGLNNEQFF
clone_size: .; j_call: TRBJ2-2; v_call: TRBV24-1; d_call: .; cdr3_nt: TGTGCCACCAGTGAGAGTAGCGGCTACACCGGGGAGCTGTTTTTT; cdr3_aa: CATSESSGYTGELFF
clone_size: many; j_call: TRBJ2-7; v_call: TRBV12-3/TRBV12-4; d_call: TRBD1; cdr3_nt: TGTGCCAGCAGTCCCGAACAGGGGCGAACCTACGAGCAGTACTTC; cdr3_aa: CASSPEQGRTYEQYF
clone_size: many; j_call: TRBJ1-3; v_call: TRBV15; d_call: .; cdr3_nt: TGTGCCACCAGCAGAGATCGAGCAGCAGGAAACACCATATATTTT; cdr3_aa: CATSRDRAAGNTIYF
clone_size: .; j_call: TRBJ2-7; v_call: TRBV4-1; d_call: TRBD1; cdr3_nt: TGCGCCAGCAGCCAAGTCAGTCGGGACCGGGACAGGGGGGGCGAGCAGTACTTC; cdr3_aa: CASSQVSRDRDRGGEQYF
clone_size: many; j_call: TRBJ2-7; v_call: TRBV28; d_call: .; cdr3_nt: TGTGCCAGCAGTCCGGTTGGGACCCACGAGCAGTACTTC; cdr3_aa: CASSPVGTHEQYF
clone_size: many; j_call: TRBJ2-1; v_call: TRBV28; d_call: .; cdr3_nt: TGTGCCAGCAGTTTCGGGACGACCCACAATGAGCAGTTCTTC; cdr3_aa: CASSFGTTHNEQFF
clone_size: many; j_call: TRBJ2-7; v_call: TRBV11-3; d_call: .; cdr3_nt: TGTGCCAGCAGCTTGGGCCTAACCGGTCCCGGCGAGCAGTACTTC; cdr3_aa: CASSLGLTGPGEQYF
clone_size: many; j_call: TRBJ2-3; v_call: TRBV7-3; d_call: TRBD2; cdr3_nt: TGTGCCAGCAGCCCCCGACTAGCGGGGGTTAGCACAGATACGCAGTATTTT; cdr3_aa: CASSPRLAGVSTDTQYF
clone_size: .; j_call: TRBJ2-5; v_call: TRBV5-1; d_call: TRBD2; cdr3_nt: TGCGCCAGCAGCTTGAGCGGGAGTGGTGGTCAAGAGACCCAGTACTTC; cdr3_aa: CASSLSGSGGQETQYF